This TCR beta chain was documented in a study of T cells in Graves' hyperthyroidism and ophthalmopathy. The overall study: Peripheral blood samples were taken at initial diagnosis, prior to any treatment.

This CDR3 has 15 amino acids. The germline V and J ends were trimmed by 0 bases and 2 bases, with 8 bases remaining between them. CDR1 is SGHRS, CDR2 YFSETQ, per germline. This clonotype occurred a few times. Amplification of TCR beta CDR3 regions was performed using RNA transcripts as template. When the TCR CDR3 underwent first-round RT-PCR, the HTBI primer set was used. TCRdb re-called the multiplex PCR reads through MiXCR, storing one row per CDR3 protein. The sample yields 300,000 to 400,000 distinct CDR3 sequences, about 20% seen once. Patients counted as stable if ophthalmopathy did not develop within 18 months.

Sequencing was carried out using blood. The TCR was taken from a woman between 50 and 59 years old with Graves' hyperthyroidism. The genes are TRBV5-1 and TRBJ2-2; perhaps TRBD2 as D (6 bases). The CDR3 spells CASSLAAGNTGELFF. The CDR3 nucleotides read TGCGCCAGCAGCTTGGCGGCGGGAAACACCGGGGAGCTGTTTTTT.